This record looks at one T cell receptor (beta chain) sequence and its context. Its antigen is unidentified. Looked up from germline, CDR1 is KGHDR and CDR2 is SFDVKD. V lost 3 bases, J lost 0 bases, and 13 bases lay in between. This CDR3 region has 16 residues. This sample was taken from a study of blood T cells in healthy people across ages. Study findings and constraints: The percentage of naive T cells correlated strongly with TCR beta diversity. Age showed a roughly linear inverse relationship with TCR beta diversity per million T cells.

It was with a sample-barcoded 5' primer and a J-beta primer mix that a second PCR of about 6 to 12 cycles was run. In TCRdb, the 5' RACE reads were re-called with MiXCR into one record per CDR3 protein. In the table there are roughly 2 million distinct CDR3 sequences, roughly 52% of which are singletons. Sequenced sample: blood. The clonotype originates from a woman aged 40 to 50 in good health. The rearrangement uses TRBV24-1 and TRBJ2-5; D possibly corresponds to TRBD1 (5 bases). This CDR3 reads CATSDPTPRDQETQYF. For the CDR3, the DNA is TGTGCCACCAGTGATCCAACCCCCAGGGACCAAGAGACCCAGTACTTC.